This T cell receptor (beta chain) was identified in a study of T cell repertoires in cytomegalovirus infection. The wider study: Well-studied HLA-B-restricted CMV epitopes were used in the study alongside recently identified HLA-C-restricted ones.

From the reads, TCRdb called clonotypes with MiXCR, one entry per CDR3 protein. The sample lists approximately 280,000 distinct CDR3 sequences, about 20% occurring once. In its sample, this clonotype was seen many times. Antigen: not known. Overall study results and limits: The ex vivo response was dominated by HLA-C-restricted CMV-specific TCR beta clonotypes.

Trimming took off 1 base at V and 9 bases at J, with 4 bases between the two ends. This CDR3 has 11 amino acids. Germline CDR1 SGHTA, CDR2 FQGNSA. The clonotype comes from a human donor in good health (CMV status not recorded). Some clones in this sample may be carry-over from other donors' samples. The specimen comprised cultured PBMCs, sampled from culture after CMV antigen stimulation. This chain joins TRBV7-2 and TRBJ1-3, with D uncertain. CDR3 protein: CASSLDATIYF. The CDR3 DNA reads as TGTGCCAGCAGCTTAGATGCCACCATATATTTT.